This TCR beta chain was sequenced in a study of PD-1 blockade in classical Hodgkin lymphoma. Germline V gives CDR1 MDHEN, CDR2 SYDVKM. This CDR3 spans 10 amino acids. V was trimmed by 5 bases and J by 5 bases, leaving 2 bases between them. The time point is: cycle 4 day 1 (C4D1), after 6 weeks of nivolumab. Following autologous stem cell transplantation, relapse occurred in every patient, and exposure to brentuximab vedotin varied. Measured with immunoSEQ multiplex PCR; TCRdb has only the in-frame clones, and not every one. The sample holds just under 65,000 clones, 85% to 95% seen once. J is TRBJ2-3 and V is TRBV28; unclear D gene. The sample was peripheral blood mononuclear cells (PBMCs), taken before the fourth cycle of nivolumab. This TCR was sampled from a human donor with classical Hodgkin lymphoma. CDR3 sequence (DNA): TGTGCCAGCAGTATAGATACGCAGTATTTT. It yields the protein CASSIDTQYF. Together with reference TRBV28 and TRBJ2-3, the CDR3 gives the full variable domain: DVKVTQSSRYLVKRTGEKVFLECVQDMDHENMFWYRQDPGLGLRLIYFSYDVKMKEKGDIPEGYSVSREKKERFSLILESASTNQTSMYLCASSIDTQYFGPGTRLTVL.